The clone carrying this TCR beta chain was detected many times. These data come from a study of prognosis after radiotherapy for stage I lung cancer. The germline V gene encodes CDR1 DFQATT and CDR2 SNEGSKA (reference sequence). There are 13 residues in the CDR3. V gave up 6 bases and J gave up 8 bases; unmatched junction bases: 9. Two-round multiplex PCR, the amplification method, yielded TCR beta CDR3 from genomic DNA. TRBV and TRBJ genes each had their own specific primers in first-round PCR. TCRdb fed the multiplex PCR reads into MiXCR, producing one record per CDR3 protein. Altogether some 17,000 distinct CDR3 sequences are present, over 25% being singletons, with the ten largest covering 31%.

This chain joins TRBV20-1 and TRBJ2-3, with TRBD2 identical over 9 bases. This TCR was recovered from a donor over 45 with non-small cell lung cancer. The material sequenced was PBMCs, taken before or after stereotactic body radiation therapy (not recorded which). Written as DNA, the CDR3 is TGCAGTGCAATAATAGCGGGAGTGGGTACGCAGTATTTT. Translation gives CSAIIAGVGTQYF.